This TCR beta chain was recorded in a study of T-cell reconstitution after alpha-beta-depleted transplantation in children. In germline, CDR1 is SGHTA, CDR2 FQGNSA. V dropped 3 bases and J dropped 3; count of bases not matched to a gene: 5. The CDR3 covers 15 residues. The TCRbeta library incorporated unique molecular identifiers. Each CDR3 protein is one row after TCRdb ran MiXCR on the PCR reads. The sample records 250,000 to 400,000 distinct CDR3 sequences, approximately 23% being singletons. This clonotype originated in a male patient aged 10 to 17 who had a stem cell transplant for acute lymphoblastic leukemia, so the T cells may come from the graft donor. Source: PBMCs, mostly from graft donor cells, taken 180 days after TCRalphabeta/CD19-depleted stem cell transplant. The genes are TRBV7-2 and TRBJ1-5; 7 bases are shared with TRBD1. The chain's CDR3 is CASSLGDSPNQPQHF. CDR3 bases: TGTGCCAGCAGCTTGGGGGACAGTCCCAATCAGCCCCAGCATTTT.